These T cell receptor beta chains were read from a single sample in a study of blood T cell repertoires in COVID-19. Repertoires were generated with immunoSEQ multiplex PCR, while TCRdb's copy carries only in-frame clones and drops some. Here the sample spans roughly 250,000 clones, about 90% being singletons. The source material was peripheral blood. These TCRs come from a man aged 30 to 45 with COVID-19, enrolled during active disease. CDR3s include the opening cysteine and the closing phenylalanine or tryptophan. A D gene is named only where the DNA matches it firmly. Only some rows state a clone size, as once, few, many or a class for expanded clones.

j_call v_call d_call clone_size cdr3_nt cdr3_aa
TRBJ1-5 TRBV4-1 TRBD1 - TGCGCCAGCAGCCTAACGGGACAGGGGGCCTATCAGCCCCAGCATTTT CASSLTGQGAYQPQHF
TRBJ1-4 TRBV20-1 - - TGCAGTGCTAGTTCAGGGAATGAAAAACTGTTTTTT CSASSGNEKLFF
TRBJ2-2 TRBV19 - - TGTGCCGGGGGCCTGAACACCGGGGAGCTGTTTTTT CAGGLNTGELFF
TRBJ2-1 TRBV9 TRBD2 few TGTGCCAGCAGCGTGGCGGGGGTAAGCTCCTACAATGAGCAGTTCTTC CASSVAGVSSYNEQFF
TRBJ1-5 TRBV5-6 - few TGTGCCAGCACACCGCCCGGGGGACCAGGGCAGCCCCAGCATTTT CASTPPGGPGQPQHF
TRBJ2-4 TRBV5-1 TRBD1 few TGCGCCAGCAGTTTAGACAGGGGGCGGAACATTCAGTACTTC CASSLDRGRNIQYF
TRBJ1-5 TRBV7-9 - - TGTGCCAGCAGCCTCGGGGGGGGCGGACGCGTCCTGGGCAATCAGCCCCAGCATTTT CASSLGGGGRVLGNQPQHF
TRBJ1-1 TRBV21-1 - - TGTGCCAGCAGCAAAAGACTTGGGGCCTACACTGAAGCTTTCTTT CASSKRLGAYTEAFF
TRBJ1-4 TRBV2 TRBD1 - TGTGCCAGCAGCGAACAGGGGATTGCGAATGAAAAACTGTTTTTT CASSEQGIANEKLFF
TRBJ1-2 TRBV23-1 TRBD1 - TGCGCCAGCGGGACCGGGACAGGCGGGGATGGCTACACCTTC CASGTGTGGDGYTF
TRBJ1-1 TRBV6-5 TRBD1 few TGTGCCAGCAATAGACAGGGGGGAACTGAAGCTTTCTTT CASNRQGGTEAFF
TRBJ2-5 TRBV5-1 - - TGCGCCAGCAGCTTGGAAGTGCCGGGGGAGACCCAGTACTTC CASSLEVPGETQYF
TRBJ2-3 TRBV29-1 - - TGCAGCGTTGGTTTCGGGGGCACAGATACGCAGTATTTT CSVGFGGTDTQYF
TRBJ2-4 TRBV13 TRBD2 - TGTGCCAGCAGCTCGGTAGCGGGGGGGCCGGTAGCCAAAAACATTCAGTACTTC CASSSVAGGPVAKNIQYF
TRBJ1-1 TRBV11-2 TRBD1 - TGTGCCAGCAGCCCGGGACAGGGGGGCGAAGCTTTCTTT CASSPGQGGEAFF
TRBJ1-5 TRBV6-5 TRBD1 - TGTGCCAGCAACCCAACAGGGGGAGTTGGTCAGCCCCAGCATTTT CASNPTGGVGQPQHF
TRBJ1-3 TRBV4-1 TRBD1 - TGCGCCAGCAGCCTCAGAACCGACAGGGGGGGAAACACCATATATTTT CASSLRTDRGGNTIYF
TRBJ1-2 TRBV19 - - TGTGCCAGCACTAGGACAGATGGTTATGGCTACACCTTC CASTRTDGYGYTF
TRBJ1-1 TRBV10-2 TRBD1 - TGCGCCAGCAGTCAAGACAGGGGCACTGAAGCTTTCTTT CASSQDRGTEAFF
TRBJ1-1 TRBV10-1 - - TGCGCCAGCAGTGACGGGGGTGCTGAAGCTTTCTTT CASSDGGAEAFF
TRBJ1-2 TRBV18 TRBD1 once TGTGCCAGCTCACCACCGACAGGGCACATTGATGGCTACACCTTC CASSPPTGHIDGYTF
TRBJ2-2 TRBV11-2 TRBD2 - TGTGCCAGCAGCTTAAGTACCGGGACTAGGGGTAACACCGGGGAGCTGTTTTTT CASSLSTGTRGNTGELFF
TRBJ1-1 TRBV10-2 - - TGCGCCAGCAGGCAGGGGACACCGGAAACTGAAGCTTTCTTT CASRQGTPETEAFF
TRBJ2-2 TRBV24-1 TRBD1 - TGTGCCACCAGTGATCATCTCGGACAGGGGCCCGGGGAGCTGTTTTTT CATSDHLGQGPGELFF
TRBJ1-1 TRBV28 - - TGTGCCAGCAGTTTGACAGATTACACTGAAGCTTTCTTT CASSLTDYTEAFF
TRBJ2-7 TRBV5-1 TRBD1 - TGCGCCAGCAGCTTGGGGACAGGGGGCGCGGGCGAGCAGTACTTC CASSLGTGGAGEQYF